This T cell receptor beta chain was captured by sequencing in a study of cytomegalovirus exposure and HLA in healthy donors. This CDR3 contains 15 residues. Germline V gene data show CDR1 as KGHSH and CDR2 as LQKENI. V gave up 4 bases and J gave up 3 bases, with 12 bases separating them. Primers included in the PCR were 60 Vbeta and 13 Jbeta primers. Assay used: immunoSEQ multiplex PCR; TCRdb lists only in-frame clones, some missing. This table has about 140,000 clones, approximately 82% appearing once. The sample comprised PBMCs. The chain uses TRBV18 and TRBJ2-2; possibly TRBD1 for D (5 bases). This TCR came from a woman aged 40-49 years in good health and CMV-seronegative. CDR3 nucleotide sequence: TGTGCCAGCTCACGACAGAACACAGACACCGGGGAGCTGTTTTTT. Translation: CASSRQNTDTGELFF.